The clone carrying this TCR beta chain has a count of ten or more. Germline V gene sequence: CDR1 DFQATT, CDR2 SNEGSKA (reference sequence). The CDR3 has 14 amino acids. With V trimmed by 5 bases and J by 1 base, 2 bases remained unmatched. Amplification of the TCR beta CDR3 regions used RNA transcripts (as template). RT-PCR in the first round used HTBI primers; a second-round multiplex PCR followed. TCRdb fed the multiplex PCR reads into MiXCR, producing one record per CDR3 protein. Seen here are around 400,000 distinct CDR3 sequences, 15% to 20% observed once, and the top ten hold around 1.5%. The sample is drawn from a study of Graves' ophthalmopathy and Graves' hyperthyroidism. Study at large: Sampling took place at initial diagnosis, with peripheral blood obtained before any treatment.

Sequencing was done on a sample of peripheral blood. The rearrangement links TRBV20-1 to TRBJ2-5; TRBD2 agrees at 12 bases. The TCR originated in a woman aged 18-35 years with Graves' ophthalmopathy. CDR3 coding DNA: TGCAGTGCTCCACTAGCGGGGGGCCAAGAGACCCAGTACTTC. Its translation is CSAPLAGGQETQYF.